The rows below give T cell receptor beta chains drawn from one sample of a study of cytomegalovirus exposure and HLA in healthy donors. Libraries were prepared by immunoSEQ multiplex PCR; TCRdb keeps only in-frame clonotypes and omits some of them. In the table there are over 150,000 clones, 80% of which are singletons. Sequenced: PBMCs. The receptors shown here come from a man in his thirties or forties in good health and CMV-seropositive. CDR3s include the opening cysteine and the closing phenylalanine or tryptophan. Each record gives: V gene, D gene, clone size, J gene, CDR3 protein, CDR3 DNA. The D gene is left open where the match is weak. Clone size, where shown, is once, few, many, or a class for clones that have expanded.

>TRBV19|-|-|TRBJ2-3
CASSNGGGDSSTDTQYF
TGTGCCAGTAGTAACGGTGGAGGAGATTCTAGCACAGATACGCAGTATTTT
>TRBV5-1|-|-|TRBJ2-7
CASSGQGPSYEQYF
TGCGCCAGCAGTGGTCAGGGGCCCTCCTACGAGCAGTACTTC
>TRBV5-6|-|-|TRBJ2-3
CASSLGPGPGTDTQYF
TGTGCCAGCAGCTTGGGTCCAGGCCCGGGCACAGATACGCAGTATTTT
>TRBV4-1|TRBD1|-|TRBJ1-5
CASSQDWTGAGQPQHF
TGCGCCAGCAGCCAGGATTGGACAGGGGCAGGTCAGCCCCAGCATTTT
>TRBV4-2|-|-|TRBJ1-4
CASSQDREGGSEKLFF
TGTGCCAGCAGCCAAGATCGAGAGGGTGGAAGTGAAAAACTGTTTTTT
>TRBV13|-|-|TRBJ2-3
CASSLVGEGVDTQYF
TGTGCCAGCAGCTTAGTGGGAGAGGGGGTAGATACGCAGTATTTT
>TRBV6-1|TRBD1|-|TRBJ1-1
CASSALQGAYTEAFF
TGTGCCAGCAGTGCCTTACAGGGGGCGTATACTGAAGCTTTCTTT
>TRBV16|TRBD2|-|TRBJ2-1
CASSPGGAPVFEQFF
TGTGCCAGCAGCCCCGGGGGGGCGCCTGTATTCGAGCAGTTCTTC
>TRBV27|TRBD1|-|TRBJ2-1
CASSSPTGNNEQFF
TGTGCCAGCAGCAGTCCGACAGGGAACAATGAGCAGTTCTTC
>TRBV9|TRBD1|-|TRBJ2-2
CASSSDRGWNTGELFF
TGTGCCAGCAGCTCGGACAGGGGATGGAACACCGGGGAGCTGTTTTTT
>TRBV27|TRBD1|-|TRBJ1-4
CASSIGQGGGKLFF
TGTGCCAGCAGCATCGGACAGGGGGGTGGAAAACTGTTTTTT
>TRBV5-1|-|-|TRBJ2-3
CASSPKAVPGDTQYF
TGCGCCAGCAGCCCGAAGGCGGTTCCGGGAGATACGCAGTATTTT
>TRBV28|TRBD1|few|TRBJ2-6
CASSNILGGQGRGGANVLTF
TGTGCCAGCAGCAATATCCTTGGGGGACAGGGGCGAGGCGGGGCCAACGTCCTGACTTTC
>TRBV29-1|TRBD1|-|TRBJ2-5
CSALGQGLETQYF
TGCAGCGCCCTAGGACAGGGGCTGGAGACCCAGTACTTC